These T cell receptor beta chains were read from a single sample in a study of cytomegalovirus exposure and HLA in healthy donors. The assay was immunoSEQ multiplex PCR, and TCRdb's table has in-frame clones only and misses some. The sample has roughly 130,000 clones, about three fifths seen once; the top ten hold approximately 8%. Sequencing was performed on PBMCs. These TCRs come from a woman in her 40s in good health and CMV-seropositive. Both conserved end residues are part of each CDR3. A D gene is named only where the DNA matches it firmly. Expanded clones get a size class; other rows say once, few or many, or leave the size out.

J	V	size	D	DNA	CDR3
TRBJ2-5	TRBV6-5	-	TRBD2	TGTGCCAGCAGTACCCCACGGACTAGCAAAGAGACCCAGTACTTC	CASSTPRTSKETQYF
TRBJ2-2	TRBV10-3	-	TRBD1	TGTGCCATCAGCATCGACAGGGCCCCTAACACCGGGGAGCTGTTTTTT	CAISIDRAPNTGELFF
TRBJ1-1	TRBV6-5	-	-	TGTGCCAGCAGTTACTCGAATCCCCCGGGCACTGAAGCTTTCTTT	CASSYSNPPGTEAFF
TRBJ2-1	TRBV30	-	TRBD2	TGTGCCTGGAGACTTGGCGGGGGGGCACATGAGCAGTTCTTC	CAWRLGGGAHEQFF
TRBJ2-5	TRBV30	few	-	TGTGCCTGGAGTGTAGGGCCAGGGGAGACCCAGTACTTC	CAWSVGPGETQYF
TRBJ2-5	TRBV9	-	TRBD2	TGTGCCAGCAGCGCCGCTACTAGCGGGAGGTCACAAGAGACCCAGTACTTC	CASSAATSGRSQETQYF
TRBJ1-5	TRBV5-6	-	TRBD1	TGTGCCAGCAGCTTGGACAGGGGCGAAGTCGGGCCCCAGCATTTT	CASSLDRGEVGPQHF
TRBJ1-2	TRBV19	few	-	TGTGCCAGTAGTATTGGCCTCGGGGACTATGGCTACACCTTC	CASSIGLGDYGYTF
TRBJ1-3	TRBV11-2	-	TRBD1	TGTGGCGAGGGACAGGTGGGGTCTGGAAACACCATATATTTT	CGEGQVGSGNTIYF
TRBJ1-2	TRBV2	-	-	TGTGCCAGCAGTGAACCCCGGGACTATGGCTACACCTTC	CASSEPRDYGYTF
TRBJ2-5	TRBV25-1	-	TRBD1	TGTGCCAGCCTCGACAGGGTACAAGAGACCCAGTACTTC	CASLDRVQETQYF
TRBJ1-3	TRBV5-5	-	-	TGTGCCAGCAGCTTGGGCAGCTCTGGAAACACCATATATTTT	CASSLGSSGNTIYF
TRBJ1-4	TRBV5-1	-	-	TGCGCCAGCAGCCCGGGGGTTAAGGCCGAAAAACTGTTTTTT	CASSPGVKAEKLFF
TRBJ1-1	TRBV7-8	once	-	TGTGCCAGCAGCGCACAGATGAACACTGAAGCTTTCTTT	CASSAQMNTEAFF
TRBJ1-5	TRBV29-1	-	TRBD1	TGCAGCGTTGGAGGGACAGGGGGAACTCAGCCCCAGCATTTT	CSVGGTGGTQPQHF
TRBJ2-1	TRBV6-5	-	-	TGTGCCAGCATGCGGGACAGCTTGGGTGAGCAGTTCTTC	CASMRDSLGEQFF
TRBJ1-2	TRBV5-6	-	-	TGTGCCAGCAGCCTGACAGGAGACTATGGCTACACCTTC	CASSLTGDYGYTF
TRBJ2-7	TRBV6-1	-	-	TGTGCCAGCAGTGACTTTAAATACGAGCAGTACTTC	CASSDFKYEQYF
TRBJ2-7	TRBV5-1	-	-	TGCGCCAGCAGCTTGACGGGAGTACCATACGAGCAGTACTTC	CASSLTGVPYEQYF
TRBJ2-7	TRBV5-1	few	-	TGCGCCAGCAGGGTATCCGGCGAGCAGTACTTC	CASRVSGEQYF
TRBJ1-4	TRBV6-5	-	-	TGTGCCAGCAGTTACTCGACGGGGGAAGGGGAAAAACTGTTTTTT	CASSYSTGEGEKLFF
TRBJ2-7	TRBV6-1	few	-	TGTGCCAGCAGAGAGATCCCCTACGAGCAGTACTTC	CASREIPYEQYF
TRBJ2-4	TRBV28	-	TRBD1	TGTGCCAGCAGTTTAGACAGGGACGGCAAAAACATTCAGTACTTC	CASSLDRDGKNIQYF
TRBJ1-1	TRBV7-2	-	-	TGTGCCAGCAGCTTAGCAGCCAGGGGCACTGAAGCTTTCTTT	CASSLAARGTEAFF
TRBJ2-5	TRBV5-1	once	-	TGCGCCAGCAGCTCGGACTACGACAGACCAGAGAAGAAGTACTTC	CASSSDYDRPEKKYF
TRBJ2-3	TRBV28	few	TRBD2	TGTGCCAGCAGCCCCGGGACTAACACAGATACGCAGTATTTT	CASSPGTNTDTQYF